A single T cell receptor (beta chain) is shown here with its context. The record originates from a study of control samples from healthy donors and cancer patients. Method: immunoSEQ multiplex PCR; TCRdb's copy keeps in-frame clones and lacks some. Of some 250,000 clones in the sample, about four fifths are singletons; the top ten hold roughly 13%. Per germline, CDR1 KGHDR and CDR2 SFDVKD. The CDR3 runs 15 residues. The V and J ends lost 3 bases and 7 bases respectively, with 15 bases between them. The material sequenced was PBMCs. The TCR sequence derives from a woman aged 55-69 years with lung cancer. The chain uses TRBV24-1 and TRBJ2-1, with D possibly being TRBD2 (6 bases). The CDR3 region has the DNA TGTGCCACCAGTGATGGGGGACTTCCACTTAATGAGCAGTTCTTC. Translated: CATSDGGLPLNEQFF.